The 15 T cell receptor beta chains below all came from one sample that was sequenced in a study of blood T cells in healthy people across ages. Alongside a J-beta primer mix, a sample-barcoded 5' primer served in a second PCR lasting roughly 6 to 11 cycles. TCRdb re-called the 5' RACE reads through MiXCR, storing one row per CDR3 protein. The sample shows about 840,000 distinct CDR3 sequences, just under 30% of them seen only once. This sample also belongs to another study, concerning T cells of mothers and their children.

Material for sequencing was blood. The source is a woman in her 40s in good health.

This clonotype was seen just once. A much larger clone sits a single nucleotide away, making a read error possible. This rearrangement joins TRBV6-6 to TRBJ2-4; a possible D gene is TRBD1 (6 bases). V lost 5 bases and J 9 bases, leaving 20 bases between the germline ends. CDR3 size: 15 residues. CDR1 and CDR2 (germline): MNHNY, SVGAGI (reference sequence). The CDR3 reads CASSRMKQGSSIQYF. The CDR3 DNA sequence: TGTGCCAGCAGTCGCATGAAACAGGGCTCAAGCATTCAGTACTTC.

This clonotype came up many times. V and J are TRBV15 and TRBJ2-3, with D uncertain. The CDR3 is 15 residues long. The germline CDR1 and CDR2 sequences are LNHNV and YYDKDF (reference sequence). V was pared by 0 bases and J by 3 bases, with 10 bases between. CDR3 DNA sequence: TGTGCCACCAGCAGAGATTCCCTGGGGACAGATACGCAGTATTTT. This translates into CATSRDSLGTDTQYF.

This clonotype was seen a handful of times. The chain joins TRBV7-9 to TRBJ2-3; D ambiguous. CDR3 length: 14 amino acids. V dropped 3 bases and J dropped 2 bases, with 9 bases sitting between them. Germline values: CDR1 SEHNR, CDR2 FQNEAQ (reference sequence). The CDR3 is CASSFWEITDTQYF. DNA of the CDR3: TGTGCCAGCAGCTTTTGGGAAATCACAGATACGCAGTATTTT.

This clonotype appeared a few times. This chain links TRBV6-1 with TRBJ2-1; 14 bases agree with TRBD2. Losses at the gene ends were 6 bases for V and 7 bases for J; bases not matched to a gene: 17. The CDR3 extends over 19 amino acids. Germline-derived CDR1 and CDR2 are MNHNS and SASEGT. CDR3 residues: CASSPGPGLAGARGNEQFF. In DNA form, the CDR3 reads TGTGCCAGCAGCCCCGGACCGGGACTAGCGGGGGCACGGGGGAATGAGCAGTTCTTC.

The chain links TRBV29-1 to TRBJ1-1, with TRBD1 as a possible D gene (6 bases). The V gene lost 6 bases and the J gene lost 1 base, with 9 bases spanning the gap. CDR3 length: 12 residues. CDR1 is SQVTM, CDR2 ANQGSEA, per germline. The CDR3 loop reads CSVQTGNTEAFF. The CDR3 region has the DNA TGCAGCGTCCAGACAGGGAACACTGAAGCTTTCTTT.

The CDR3 here is CASTHSTGSEQYF. The DNA for the CDR3 is TGTGCCAGCACCCACTCGACAGGGAGCGAGCAGTACTTC. The V gene is TRBV12-3 or TRBV12-4, the J gene TRBJ2-5; 7 nucleotides match TRBD1. The end of the DNA is better explained by TRBJ2-7, so the J call may be wrong. The CDR3 spans 13 residues.

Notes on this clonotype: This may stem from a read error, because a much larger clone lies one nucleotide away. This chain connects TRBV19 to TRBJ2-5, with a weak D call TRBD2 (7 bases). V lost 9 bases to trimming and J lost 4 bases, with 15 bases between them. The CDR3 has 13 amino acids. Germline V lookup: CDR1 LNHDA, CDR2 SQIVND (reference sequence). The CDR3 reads CARSLGGAETQYF. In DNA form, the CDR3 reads TGTGCCAGGAGTTTAGGGGGGGCAGAGACCCAGTACTTC.

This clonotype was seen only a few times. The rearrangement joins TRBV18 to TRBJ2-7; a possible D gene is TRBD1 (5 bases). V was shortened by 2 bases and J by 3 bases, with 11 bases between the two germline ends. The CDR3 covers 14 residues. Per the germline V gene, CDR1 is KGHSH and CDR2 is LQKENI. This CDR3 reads CASSPNNRLYEQYF. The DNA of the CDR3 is TGTGCCAGCTCACCAAATAACAGGCTCTACGAGCAGTACTTC.

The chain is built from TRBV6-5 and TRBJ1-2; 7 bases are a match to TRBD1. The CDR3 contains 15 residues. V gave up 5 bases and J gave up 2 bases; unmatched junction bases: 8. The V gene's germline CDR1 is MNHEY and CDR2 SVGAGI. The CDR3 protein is CASSGDSRFNYGYTF. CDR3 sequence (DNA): TGTGCCAGCAGTGGGGACAGTCGATTCAACTATGGCTACACCTTC.

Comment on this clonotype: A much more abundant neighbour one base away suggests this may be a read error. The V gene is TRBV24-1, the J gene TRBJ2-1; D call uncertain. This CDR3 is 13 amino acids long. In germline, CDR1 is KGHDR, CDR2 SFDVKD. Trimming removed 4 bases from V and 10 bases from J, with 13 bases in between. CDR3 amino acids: CATSEDGTYEQFF. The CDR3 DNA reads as TGTGCCACCAGTGAGGATGGAACCTACGAGCAGTTCTTC.

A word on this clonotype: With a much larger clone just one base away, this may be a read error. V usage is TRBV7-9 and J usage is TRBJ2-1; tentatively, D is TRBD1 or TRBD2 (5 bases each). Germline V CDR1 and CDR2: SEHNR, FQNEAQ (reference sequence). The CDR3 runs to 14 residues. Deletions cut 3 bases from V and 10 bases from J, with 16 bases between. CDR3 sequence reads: CASSFPPGTYEQFF. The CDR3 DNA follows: TGTGCCAGCAGCTTCCCCCCAGGGACCTACGAGCAGTTCTTC.

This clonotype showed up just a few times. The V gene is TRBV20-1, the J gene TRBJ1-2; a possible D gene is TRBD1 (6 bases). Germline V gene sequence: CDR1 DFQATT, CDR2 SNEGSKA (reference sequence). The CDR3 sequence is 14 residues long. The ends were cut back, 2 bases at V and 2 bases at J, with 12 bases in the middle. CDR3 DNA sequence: TGCAGTGCTAGAATTCGGGGGCGAAACTATGGCTACACCTTC. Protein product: CSARIRGRNYGYTF.

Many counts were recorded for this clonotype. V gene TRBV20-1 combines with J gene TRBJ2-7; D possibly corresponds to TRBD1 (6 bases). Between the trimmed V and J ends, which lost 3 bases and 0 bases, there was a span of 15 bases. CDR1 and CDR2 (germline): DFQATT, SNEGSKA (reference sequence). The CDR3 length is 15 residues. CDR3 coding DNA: TGCAGTGCTAGTAAACCGGGACAAGGCTCCTACGAGCAGTACTTC. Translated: CSASKPGQGSYEQYF.

The CDR3 loop reads CASNEDRVDSPLHF. CDR3 sequence (DNA): TGTGCCAGCAACGAGGACAGGGTTGACTCACCCCTCCACTTT. This rearrangement joins TRBV7-3 to TRBJ1-6, with 8 bases aligning to TRBD1. After removal of 7 bases from V and 10 bases from J, the junction contained 9 bases not matched to a gene. Germline V lookup: CDR1 SGHTA, CDR2 FQGTGA. The CDR3 covers 14 residues.

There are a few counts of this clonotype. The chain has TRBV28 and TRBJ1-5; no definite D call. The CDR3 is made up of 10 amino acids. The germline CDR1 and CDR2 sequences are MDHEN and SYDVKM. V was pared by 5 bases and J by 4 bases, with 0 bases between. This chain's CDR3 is CASSNQPQHF. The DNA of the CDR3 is TGTGCCAGCAGTAATCAGCCCCAGCATTTT.